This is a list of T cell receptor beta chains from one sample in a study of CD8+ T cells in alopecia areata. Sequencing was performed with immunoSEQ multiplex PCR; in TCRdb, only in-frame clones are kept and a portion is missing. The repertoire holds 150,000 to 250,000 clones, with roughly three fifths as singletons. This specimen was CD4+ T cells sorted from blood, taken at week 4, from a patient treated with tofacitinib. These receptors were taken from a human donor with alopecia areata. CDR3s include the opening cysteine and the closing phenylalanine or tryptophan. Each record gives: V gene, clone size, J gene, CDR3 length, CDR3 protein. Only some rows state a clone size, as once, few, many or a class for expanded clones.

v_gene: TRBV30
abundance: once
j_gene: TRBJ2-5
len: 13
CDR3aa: CAWSVLSQETQYF

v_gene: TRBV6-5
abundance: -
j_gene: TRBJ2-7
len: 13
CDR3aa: CASRGSGVGEQYF

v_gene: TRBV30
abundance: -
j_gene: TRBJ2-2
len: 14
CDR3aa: CAWSVRREAGELFF

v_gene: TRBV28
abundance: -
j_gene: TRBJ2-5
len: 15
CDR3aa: CASSTPTSGLETQYF

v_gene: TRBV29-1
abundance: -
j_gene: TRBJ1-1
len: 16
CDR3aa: CSVVVRGGQANTEAFF

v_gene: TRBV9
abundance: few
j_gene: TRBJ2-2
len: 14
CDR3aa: CASSTGALTGELFF

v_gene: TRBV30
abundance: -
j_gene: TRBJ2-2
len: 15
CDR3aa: CAWRWGRPNTGELFF

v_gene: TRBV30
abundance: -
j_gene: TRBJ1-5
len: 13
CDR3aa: CAWSVTGVQPQHF

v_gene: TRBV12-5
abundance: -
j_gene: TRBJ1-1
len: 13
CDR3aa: CASVLTGDTEAFF

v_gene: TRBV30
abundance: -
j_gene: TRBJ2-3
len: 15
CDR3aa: CAWMGQGLGEDTQYF

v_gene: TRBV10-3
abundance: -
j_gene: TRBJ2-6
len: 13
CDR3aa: CAISQAGANVLTF

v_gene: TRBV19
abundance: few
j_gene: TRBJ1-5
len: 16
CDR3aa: CASSRYGQGPNQPQHF

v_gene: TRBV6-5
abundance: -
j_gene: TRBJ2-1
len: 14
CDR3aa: CASSTRTTYNEQFF

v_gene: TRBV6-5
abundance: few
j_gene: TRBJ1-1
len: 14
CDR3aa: CASSYGTGVTEAFF

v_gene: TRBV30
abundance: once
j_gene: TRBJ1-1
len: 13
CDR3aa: CAFLRQWGTEAFF

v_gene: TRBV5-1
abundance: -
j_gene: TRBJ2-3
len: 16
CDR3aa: CASSLALTAYTDTQYF

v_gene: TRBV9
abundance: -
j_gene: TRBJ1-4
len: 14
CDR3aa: CASSATGAGEKLFF

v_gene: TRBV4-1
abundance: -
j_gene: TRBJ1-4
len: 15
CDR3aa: CASSQGQGQGEKLFF

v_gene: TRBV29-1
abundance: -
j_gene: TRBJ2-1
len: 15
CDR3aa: CSVRPLAGARNEQFF

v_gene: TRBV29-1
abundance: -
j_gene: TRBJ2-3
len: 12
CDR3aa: CSVDQRTDTQYF

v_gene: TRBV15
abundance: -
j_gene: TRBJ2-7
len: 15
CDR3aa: CATSRDLGRAYEQYF

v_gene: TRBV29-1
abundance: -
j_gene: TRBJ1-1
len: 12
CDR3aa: CSVLRTGTEAFF

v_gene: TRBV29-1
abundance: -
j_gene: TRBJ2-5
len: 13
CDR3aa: CSVAGKHAETQYF

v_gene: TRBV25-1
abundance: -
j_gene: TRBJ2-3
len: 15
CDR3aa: CASATVGWNTDTQYF

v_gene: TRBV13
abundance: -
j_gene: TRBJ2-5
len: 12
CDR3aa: CASSLGLETQYF

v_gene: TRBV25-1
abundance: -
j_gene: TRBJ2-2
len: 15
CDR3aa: CASSELGRNTGELFF

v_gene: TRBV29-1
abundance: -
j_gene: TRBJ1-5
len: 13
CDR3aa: CSAGEQINQPQHF

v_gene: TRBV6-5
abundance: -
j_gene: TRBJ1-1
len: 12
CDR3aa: CASSYRQGQAFF

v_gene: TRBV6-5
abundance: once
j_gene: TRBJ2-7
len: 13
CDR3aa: CASSSTRLGEQYF

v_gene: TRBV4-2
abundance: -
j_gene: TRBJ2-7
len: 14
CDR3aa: CASSQEMNSYEQYF

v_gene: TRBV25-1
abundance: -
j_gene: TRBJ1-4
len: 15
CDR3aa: CASSIRRTTNEKLFF

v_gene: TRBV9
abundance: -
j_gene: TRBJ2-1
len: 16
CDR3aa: CASSVGSSGGAGEQFF

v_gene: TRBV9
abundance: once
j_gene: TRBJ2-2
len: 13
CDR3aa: CASTIDSTGELFF

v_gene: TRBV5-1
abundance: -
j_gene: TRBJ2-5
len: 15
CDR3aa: CASSQGTGGVETQYF

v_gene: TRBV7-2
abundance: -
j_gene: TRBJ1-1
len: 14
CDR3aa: CASSIPGRYTEAFF

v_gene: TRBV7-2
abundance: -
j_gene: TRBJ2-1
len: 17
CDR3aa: CASSLATGALAYNEQFF

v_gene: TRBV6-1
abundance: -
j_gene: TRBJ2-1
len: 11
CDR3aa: CASRELHEQFF

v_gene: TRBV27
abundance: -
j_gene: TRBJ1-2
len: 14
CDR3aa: CASSFRGDFYGYTF

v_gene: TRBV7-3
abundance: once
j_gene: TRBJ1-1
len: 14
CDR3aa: CASSLAGVNTEAFF

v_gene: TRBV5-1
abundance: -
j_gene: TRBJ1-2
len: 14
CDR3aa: CASSSDQGDYGYTF

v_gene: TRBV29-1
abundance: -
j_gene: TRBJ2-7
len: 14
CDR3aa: CSVGPKQGAYEQYF

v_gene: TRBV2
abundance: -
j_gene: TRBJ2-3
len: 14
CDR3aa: CASSRDASTDTQYF